Here is one T cell receptor beta chain with its context. This clone was observed a single time. Its antigen is currently not known. Base qualities are not recorded, but no much larger clone differs from it by a single base. The time point label for this specimen denotes: about 28 days (+/-7) after the second vaccine dose. AZD1222 recipients whose second dose came at about 4 weeks and those whose second dose came at about 12 weeks were combined into one group, since spike-specific TCR depth and breadth did not differ between the two schedules. Vaccinee samples were obtained from the UK trials COV001 and COV002, which included a single-blind randomized controlled phase 2/3 trial of AZD1222 (ChAdOx1 nCoV-19) in healthy adults. Trial participant PBMC samples were collected at day 0 and day 28 after the second dose for TCRbeta chain sequencing. The sample comes from a study of T cell responses to AZD1222 COVID-19 vaccine (dated by TCRdb to the early 2020s). Background on the whole study: TCR sequencing covered more than 230 trial participants: about 210 given two doses of AZD1222 and 26 given two doses of MenACWY control vaccine. Trial participants were enrolled by age into subgroups of 18-55, 56-69 and 70-plus years, and around 150, 29 and 61 TCR-sequenced participants, respectively, were included in these subgroups.

What the research found in general, with its limitations: Reportedly, almost half of the unique spike-specific TCRs recognized epitopes lying outside the regions that are mutated in the B.1.351 and B.1.1.7 variants. Most participants were white British and females outnumbered males, and the authors suggested that clonal diversity may have been underestimated. Spike-specific TCR breadth and depth rose significantly after two AZD1222 doses compared with day 0 and with MenACWY recipients. Because no samples from the day 14 peak response were available, repertoires could be characterized only after the peak T cell response. In the small 56-69-year group, the increase in depth fell short of significance, most likely because of low power. Only five to seven AZD1222 recipients were SARS-CoV-2 seropositive at baseline, limiting conclusions about previously exposed vaccinees. The vaccine-associated CD4 TCRs covered the entire spike protein, and the dominant responses fell in regions 160-218 and 743-854.

The CDR3 regions of human TCRbeta chains were subjected to immunosequencing. Per the source publication's procedure: Repertoire TCRs were matched against a reference library of SARS-CoV-2-specific TCRs generated with the MIRA antigen-specificity platform. Breadth was defined as the fraction of unique TCRs that were SARS-CoV-2-associated, and depth was defined as the fraction of total T cells that were SARS-CoV-2-associated. Using the MIRA data, each spike-specific TCR was assigned both to the spike region to which the TCR was reactive and to a CD4 or CD8 class. Log10-transformed breadth and depth values were compared by one-way ANOVA with Sidak's multiple comparisons tests. This is the immuneACCESS table as TCRdb keeps it, with only in-frame sequences that have V and J called. A part of the clones is gone; compared with another copy, unresolved V genes explain less than half, and the rest is unexplained. V, J and clone size reflect that table, while D and trimming were determined from the DNA. The table for this sample lists some 50,000 clones; roughly 90% of them were counted only once. About 1.1% of the sample is taken by the ten largest.

From the cysteine through the phenylalanine, the CDR3 covers 12 amino acids. Only CDR3 DNA remains: 36 bases, in frame from the first base. CDR1 and CDR2 were assigned from the germline V gene as MGHRA and YSYEKL. The junction carries 8 bases between V and J, which are trimmed by 2 bases and 6 bases respectively. The V and J genes are TRBV4-1 and TRBJ2-7; the D gene identity is not certain. Material: peripheral blood, obtained 28 days after the second AZD1222 dose. This receptor was identified in an adult who received the AZD1222 COVID-19 vaccine. The bases are TGCGCCAGCAGCCAACCCTCCGGCGAGCAGTACTTC. This encodes CASSQPSGEQYF.